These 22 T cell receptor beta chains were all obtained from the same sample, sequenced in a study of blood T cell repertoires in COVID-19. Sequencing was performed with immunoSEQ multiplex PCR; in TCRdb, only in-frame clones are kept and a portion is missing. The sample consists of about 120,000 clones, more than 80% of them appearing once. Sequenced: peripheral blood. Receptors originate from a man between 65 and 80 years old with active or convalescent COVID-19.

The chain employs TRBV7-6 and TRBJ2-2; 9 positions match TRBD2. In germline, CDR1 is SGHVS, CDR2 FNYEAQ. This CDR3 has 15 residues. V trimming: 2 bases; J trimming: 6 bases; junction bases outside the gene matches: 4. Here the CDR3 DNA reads TGTGCCAGCAGCTTACTCCTAGCGGGACCCGGGGAGCTGTTTTTT. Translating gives CASSLLLAGPGELFF.

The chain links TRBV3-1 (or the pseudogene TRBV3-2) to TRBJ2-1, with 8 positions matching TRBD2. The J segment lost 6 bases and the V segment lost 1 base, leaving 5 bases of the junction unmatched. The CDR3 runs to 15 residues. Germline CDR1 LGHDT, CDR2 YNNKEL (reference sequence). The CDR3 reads CASSQVSGSRNEQFF. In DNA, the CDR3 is TGTGCCAGCAGCCAAGTGAGCGGGAGCCGCAATGAGCAGTTCTTC.

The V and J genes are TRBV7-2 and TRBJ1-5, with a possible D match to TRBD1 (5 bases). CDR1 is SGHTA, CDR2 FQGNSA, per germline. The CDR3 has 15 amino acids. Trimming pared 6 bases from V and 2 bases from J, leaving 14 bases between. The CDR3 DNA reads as TGTGCCAGCAGTGTGGGACTTGGGGGCAATCAGCCCCAGCATTTT. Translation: CASSVGLGGNQPQHF. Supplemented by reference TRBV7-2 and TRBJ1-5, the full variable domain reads GAGVSQSPSNKVTEKGKDVELRCDPISGHTALYWYRQSLGQGLEFLIYFQGNSAPDKSGLPSDRFSAERTGGSVSTLTIQRTQQEDSAVYLCASSVGLGGNQPQHFGDGTRLSIL.

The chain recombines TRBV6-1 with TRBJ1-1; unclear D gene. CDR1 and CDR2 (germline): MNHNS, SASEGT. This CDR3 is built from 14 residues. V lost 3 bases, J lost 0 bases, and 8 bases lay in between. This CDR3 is CASSDITLNTEAFF. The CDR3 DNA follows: TGTGCCAGCAGTGATATTACTCTGAACACTGAAGCTTTCTTT.

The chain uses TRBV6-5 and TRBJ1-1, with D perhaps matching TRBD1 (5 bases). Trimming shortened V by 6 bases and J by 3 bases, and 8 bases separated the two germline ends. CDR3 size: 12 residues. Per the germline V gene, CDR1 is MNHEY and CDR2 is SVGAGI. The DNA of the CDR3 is TGTGCCAGCAGAGCCAGGGACACTGAAGCTTTCTTT. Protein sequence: CASRARDTEAFF.

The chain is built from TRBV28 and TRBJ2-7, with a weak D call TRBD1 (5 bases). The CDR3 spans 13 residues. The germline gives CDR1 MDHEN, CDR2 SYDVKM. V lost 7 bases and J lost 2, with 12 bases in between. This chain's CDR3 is CASTKMGPYEQYF. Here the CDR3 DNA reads TGTGCCAGCACCAAAATGGGGCCCTACGAGCAGTACTTC.

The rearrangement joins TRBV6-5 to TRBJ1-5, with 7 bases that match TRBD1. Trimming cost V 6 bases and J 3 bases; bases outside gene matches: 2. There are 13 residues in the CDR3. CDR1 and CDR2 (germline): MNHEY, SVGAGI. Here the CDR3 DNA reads TGTGCCAGCAGCACAGGGGTCAATCAGCCCCAGCATTTT. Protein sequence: CASSTGVNQPQHF.

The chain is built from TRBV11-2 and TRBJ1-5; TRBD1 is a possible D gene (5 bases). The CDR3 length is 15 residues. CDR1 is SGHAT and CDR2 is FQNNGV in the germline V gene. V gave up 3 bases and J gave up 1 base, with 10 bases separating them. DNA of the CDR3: TGTGCCAGCAGCTTGGGGGGACCGAGCAATCAGCCCCAGCATTTT. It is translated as CASSLGGPSNQPQHF.

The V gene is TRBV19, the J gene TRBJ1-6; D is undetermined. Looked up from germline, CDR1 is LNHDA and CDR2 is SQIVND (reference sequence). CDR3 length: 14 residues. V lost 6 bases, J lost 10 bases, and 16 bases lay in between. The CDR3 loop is CASRPGNSGSPLHF. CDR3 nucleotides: TGTGCCAGTAGACCGGGAAACTCCGGCTCACCCCTCCACTTT.

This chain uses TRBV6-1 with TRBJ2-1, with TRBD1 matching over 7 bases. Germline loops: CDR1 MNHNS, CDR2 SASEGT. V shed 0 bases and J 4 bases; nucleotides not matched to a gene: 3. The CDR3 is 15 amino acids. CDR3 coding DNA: TGTGCCAGCAGTGAAGCAGGGGGCGCATACAATGAGCAGTTCTTC. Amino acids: CASSEAGGAYNEQFF.

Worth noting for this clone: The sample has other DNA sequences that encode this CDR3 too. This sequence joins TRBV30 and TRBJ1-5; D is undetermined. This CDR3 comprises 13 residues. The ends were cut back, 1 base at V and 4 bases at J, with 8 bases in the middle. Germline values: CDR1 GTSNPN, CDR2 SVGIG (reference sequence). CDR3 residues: CAWSATGNQPQHF. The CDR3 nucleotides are TGTGCCTGGAGTGCTACGGGGAATCAGCCCCAGCATTTT.

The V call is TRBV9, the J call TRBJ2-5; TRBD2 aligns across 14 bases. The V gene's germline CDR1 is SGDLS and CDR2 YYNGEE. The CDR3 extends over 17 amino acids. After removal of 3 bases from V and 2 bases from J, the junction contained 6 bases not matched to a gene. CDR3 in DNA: TGTGCCAGCAGCGCCGGACTAGCGGGGGGCACACAAGAGACCCAGTACTTC. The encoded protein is CASSAGLAGGTQETQYF.

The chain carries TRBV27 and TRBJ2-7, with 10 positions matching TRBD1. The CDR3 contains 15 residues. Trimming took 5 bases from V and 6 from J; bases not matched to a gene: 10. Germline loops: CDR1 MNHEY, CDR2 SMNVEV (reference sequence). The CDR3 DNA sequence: TGTGCCAGCAGTCCGACGGGACAGGGGTTCTCCGAGCAGTACTTC. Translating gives CASSPTGQGFSEQYF.

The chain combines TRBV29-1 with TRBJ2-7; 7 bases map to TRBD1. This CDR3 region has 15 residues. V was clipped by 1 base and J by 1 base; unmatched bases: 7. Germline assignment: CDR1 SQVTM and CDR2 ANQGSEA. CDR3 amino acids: CSVEGVGGLSYEQYF. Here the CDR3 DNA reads TGCAGCGTTGAAGGGGTAGGGGGCTTGTCCTACGAGCAGTACTTC.

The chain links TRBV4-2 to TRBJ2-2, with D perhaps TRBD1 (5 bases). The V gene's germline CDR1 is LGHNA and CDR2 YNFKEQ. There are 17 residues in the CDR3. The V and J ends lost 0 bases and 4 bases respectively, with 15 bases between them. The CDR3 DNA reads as TGTGCCAGCAGCCAAGAAGGCCAGGGCTATACCACCGGGGAGCTGTTTTTT. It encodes CASSQEGQGYTTGELFF.

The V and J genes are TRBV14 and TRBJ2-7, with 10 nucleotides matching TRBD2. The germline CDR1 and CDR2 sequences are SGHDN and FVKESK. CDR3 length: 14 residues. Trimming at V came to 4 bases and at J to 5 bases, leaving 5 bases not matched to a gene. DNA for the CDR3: TGTGCCAGCAGCCTGTCTAGCGGGAGCGACGAGCAGTACTTC. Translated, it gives CASSLSSGSDEQYF. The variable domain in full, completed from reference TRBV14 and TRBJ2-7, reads EAGVTQFPSHSVIEKGQTVTLRCDPISGHDNLYWYRRVMGKEIKFLLHFVKESKQDESGMPNNRFLAERTGGTYSTLKVQPAELEDSGVYFCASSLSSGSDEQYFGPGTRLTVT.

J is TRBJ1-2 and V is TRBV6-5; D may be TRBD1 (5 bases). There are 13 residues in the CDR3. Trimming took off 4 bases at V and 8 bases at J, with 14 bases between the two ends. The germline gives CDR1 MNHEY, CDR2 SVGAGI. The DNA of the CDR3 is TGTGCCAGCAGTTCGGACACGCAAGGGGGCTACACCTTC. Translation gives CASSSDTQGGYTF.

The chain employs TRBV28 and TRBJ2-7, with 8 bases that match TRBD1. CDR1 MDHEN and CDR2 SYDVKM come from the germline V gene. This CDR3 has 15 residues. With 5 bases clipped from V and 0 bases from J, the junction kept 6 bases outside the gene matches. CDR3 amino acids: CASSPWTGTSYEQYF. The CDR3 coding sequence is TGTGCCAGCAGTCCCTGGACAGGGACCTCCTACGAGCAGTACTTC.

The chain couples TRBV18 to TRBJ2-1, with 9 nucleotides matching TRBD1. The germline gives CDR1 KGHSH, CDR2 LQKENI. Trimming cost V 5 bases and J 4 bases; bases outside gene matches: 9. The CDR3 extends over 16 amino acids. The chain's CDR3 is CASSTLQGARYNEQFF. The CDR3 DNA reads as TGTGCCAGCTCAACACTACAGGGGGCGAGGTACAATGAGCAGTTCTTC.

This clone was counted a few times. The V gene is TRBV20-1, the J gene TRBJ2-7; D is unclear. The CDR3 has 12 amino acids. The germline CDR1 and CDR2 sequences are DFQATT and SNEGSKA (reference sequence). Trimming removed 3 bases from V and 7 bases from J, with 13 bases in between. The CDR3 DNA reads TGCAGTGCTAGTCTAGTAATGCGTGAGCAGTACTTC. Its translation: CSASLVMREQYF.

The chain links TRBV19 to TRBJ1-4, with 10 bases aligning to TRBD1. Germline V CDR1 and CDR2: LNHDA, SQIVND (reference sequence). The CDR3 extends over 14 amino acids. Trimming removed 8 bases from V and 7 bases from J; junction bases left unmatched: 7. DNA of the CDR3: TGTGCCAGTGGCCGGGACAGGGGTCCTGAAAAACTGTTTTTT. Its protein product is CASGRDRGPEKLFF.

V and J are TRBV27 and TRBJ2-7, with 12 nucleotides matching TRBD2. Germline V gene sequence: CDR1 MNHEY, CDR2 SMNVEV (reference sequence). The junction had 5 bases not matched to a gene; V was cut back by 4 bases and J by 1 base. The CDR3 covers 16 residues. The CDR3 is CASSSRLAGASYEQYF. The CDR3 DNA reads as TGTGCCAGCAGTTCCCGACTAGCGGGGGCTTCCTACGAGCAGTACTTC.